The 17 T cell receptor beta chains in this list originate from one sample, sequenced in a study of regulatory T cells in long-lasting Graves disease. Arm-PCR with iRepertoire HTBI primers amplified the CDR3 regions for these TCR beta libraries. TCRdb reanalysed the multiplex PCR reads using MiXCR and keeps one entry per CDR3 protein. The table shows about 620,000 distinct CDR3 sequences, with about 15% occurring only once. Time point of the sample: newly diagnosed GD, antithyroid drugs for less than 3 months. The TCR library was made from RNA that had been extracted from PBMCs in TRIzol. These same data were also listed under a study on T cells in Graves' hyperthyroidism and ophthalmopathy.

Sample: peripheral blood mononuclear cells (PBMCs), taken at new diagnosis, from a patient treated with antithyroid drugs. The receptors were sampled from a woman aged 30 to 39 with Graves disease.

A note on this clonotype: A much more abundant neighbour one base away suggests this may be a read error. V usage is TRBV20-1 and J usage is TRBJ2-3; 7 bases match TRBD2. J lost 0 bases, V lost 5 bases, and 8 bases had no gene match. CDR3 length: 15 residues. Germline CDR1 is DFQATT and CDR2 is SNEGSKA (reference sequence). For the CDR3, the DNA is TGCAGTGCTCCCGGGACCGGGAGGAGCACAGATACGCAGTATTTT. Amino acids: CSAPGTGRSTDTQYF.

This clonotype was detected ten times or more. The chain employs TRBV20-1 and TRBJ1-1; no clear D. V was pared by 1 base and J by 1 base, with 13 bases between. The CDR3 length is 15 residues. CDR1 DFQATT and CDR2 SNEGSKA come from the germline V gene (reference sequence). CDR3 residues: CSARVEGRKNTEAFF. CDR3 nucleotides: TGCAGTGCTAGAGTAGAGGGTCGCAAGAACACTGAAGCTTTCTTT.

This clonotype was detected many times. The chain links TRBV12-3 or TRBV12-4 to TRBJ2-1, with TRBD2 identical over 7 bases. V shed 3 bases and J 0 bases; nucleotides not matched to a gene: 8. The CDR3 has 17 residues. The CDR3 DNA reads as TGTGCCAGCAGTTTGACCCTGGGGGGGGGCTCCTACAATGAGCAGTTCTTC. Its protein is CASSLTLGGGSYNEQFF.

CDR3: CASSLGELAKNIQYF. The CDR3 DNA reads as TGCGCCAGCAGCTTAGGAGAGCTAGCCAAAAACATTCAGTACTTC. The chain carries TRBV5-1 and TRBJ2-4; D gene unclear. Germline values: CDR1 SGHRS, CDR2 YFSETQ. There are 15 residues in the CDR3. Trimming cost V 2 bases and J 0 bases, with 9 bases left between them. The full variable domain, in which reference TRBV5-1 and TRBJ2-4 provide the parts outside the CDR3, is KAGVTQTPRYLIKTRGQQVTLSCSPISGHRSVSWYQQTPGQGLQFLFEYFSETQRNKGNFPGRFSGRQFSNSRSEMNVSTLELGDSALYLCASSLGELAKNIQYFGAGTRLSVL.

Ten or more counts support this clonotype. V gene TRBV20-1 combines with J gene TRBJ2-1, with D maybe TRBD2 (5 bases). The CDR3 totals 11 residues. The germline V gene has CDR1 DFQATT and CDR2 SNEGSKA (reference sequence). The CDR3 bases are TGCAGCCCCAACGGGGAAGATAGGCAGTTCTTC. Translated, it gives CSPNGEDRQFF.

The CDR3 reads CASSHGNTIYF. CDR3 DNA: TGTGCCAGCAGCCATGGAAACACCATATATTTT. This chain uses TRBV3-1 with TRBJ1-3, with unresolved D. The CDR3 spans 11 residues. V was clipped by 3 bases and J by 3 bases, with 0 bases between them. Germline V lookup: CDR1 LGHDT, CDR2 YNNKEL (reference sequence).

This clonotype showed up just a few times. An end of the junction differs from the germline gene, which may be a read error. The V gene is TRBV5-1, the J gene TRBJ1-5; D gene uncertain. The CDR3 extends over 15 amino acids. Germline assignment: CDR1 SGHRS and CDR2 YFSETQ. The CDR3: CASPSGRADNQSQHF. CDR3 in DNA: TGCGCCAGCCCCTCGGGTAGGGCTGATAATCAGTCCCAGCATTTT. Looking up the rest from reference TRBV5-1 and TRBJ1-5 gives the full variable domain: KAGVTQTPRYLIKTRGQQVTLSCSPISGHRSVSWYQQTPGQGLQFLFEYFSETQRNKGNFPGRFSGRQFSNSRSEMNVSTLELGDSALYLCASPSGRADNQSQHFGDGTRLSIL.

The V and J genes are TRBV19 and TRBJ2-5, with D perhaps TRBD2 (6 bases). The CDR3 extends over 12 amino acids. V lost 4 bases and J lost 4, with 7 bases in between. Per the germline V gene, CDR1 is LNHDA and CDR2 is SQIVND (reference sequence). CDR3 residues: CASSTGRETQYF. The CDR3 nucleotides read TGTGCCAGTAGTACCGGGAGAGAGACCCAGTACTTC.

V is TRBV4-1 and J is TRBJ2-2; tentatively, D is TRBD1 or TRBD2 (6 bases each). CDR1 is MGHRA, CDR2 YSYEKL, per germline. The CDR3 consists of 16 residues. Trimming left V 5 bases short and J 5 bases short, with 18 bases between. The CDR3 loop reads CASSTGPRDRTGELFF. The CDR3 nucleotides are TGCGCCAGCAGCACAGGGCCGCGGGATAGAACCGGGGAGCTGTTTTTT.

Of note for this clonotype: This likely reflects a read error, since a far larger clone is one base away. CDR3 in DNA: TGTGCCAGCAGGCTTACCCCAGGACTAGCCAATGAGCAGTTCTTC. Its protein product is CASRLTPGLANEQFF. The genes are TRBV6-1 and TRBJ2-1, with 8 bases aligning to TRBD2. Germline V gene data show CDR1 as MNHNS and CDR2 as SASEGT. The CDR3 extends over 15 amino acids. With V trimmed by 6 bases and J by 6 bases, 10 bases remained unmatched.

The table lists this clonotype with a few counts. V and J are TRBV7-3 and TRBJ1-2, with TRBD1 identical over 7 bases. This CDR3 is built from 14 residues. Trimming removed 4 bases from V and 6 bases from J; junction bases left unmatched: 8. The germline CDR1 and CDR2 sequences are SGHTA and FQGTGA. CDR3 in DNA: TGTGCCAGCAGCTCCGAGACAGGGAAGGATGGCTACACCTTC. Protein: CASSSETGKDGYTF.

This clonotype was found many times. The chain is built from TRBV28 and TRBJ1-1; D possibly corresponds to TRBD1 (5 bases). The germline V gene encodes CDR1 MDHEN and CDR2 SYDVKM. The CDR3 is 13 amino acids. Between the trimmed V and J ends, which lost 8 bases and 2 bases, there was a span of 12 bases. The DNA of the CDR3 is TGTGCCAGCCTCGGGGGGGGAAACACTGAAGCTTTCTTT. Translation: CASLGGGNTEAFF.

There are a few counts of this clonotype. The chain uses TRBV19 and TRBJ2-7, with TRBD2 matching 9 bases. With V trimmed by 4 bases and J by 8 bases, 18 bases remained unmatched. This CDR3 comprises 17 residues. Germline values: CDR1 LNHDA, CDR2 SQIVND (reference sequence). This chain's CDR3 is CASSTDHLAGPLIKQYF. Here the CDR3 DNA reads TGTGCCAGTAGTACCGACCATCTAGCGGGACCGCTTATCAAGCAGTACTTC.

This clonotype was seen more than once but under ten times. V gene TRBV18 combines with J gene TRBJ2-1; a possible D gene is TRBD2 (6 bases). Germline-derived CDR1 and CDR2 are KGHSH and LQKENI. This CDR3 region has 14 residues. V lost 3 bases to trimming and J lost 3 bases, with 9 bases between them. The CDR3 DNA sequence: TGTGCCAGCTCACCCCGCGGGATCTACAATGAGCAGTTCTTC. Translating gives CASSPRGIYNEQFF. Together with reference TRBV18 and TRBJ2-1, the CDR3 gives the full variable domain: NAGVMQNPRHLVRRRGQEARLRCSPMKGHSHVYWYRQLPEEGLKFMVYLQKENIIDESGMPKERFSAEFPKEGPSILRIQQVVRGDSAAYFCASSPRGIYNEQFFGPGTRLTVL.

The V call is TRBV7-9, the J call TRBJ2-4, with 9 bases fitting TRBD1. The germline CDR1 and CDR2 sequences are SEHNR and FQNEAQ (reference sequence). This CDR3 spans 18 amino acids. Losses at the gene ends were 8 bases for V and 0 bases for J; bases not matched to a gene: 14. DNA for the CDR3: TGTGCCAGCTTGCCATGGGACAGGGAAGCTTTAGCCAAAAACATTCAGTACTTC. Amino acids: CASLPWDREALAKNIQYF.

This clonotype was counted many times. The chain combines TRBV28 with TRBJ2-1; TRBD2 matches at 8 bases. There are 14 residues in the CDR3. Germline trimming cut 6 bases from V and 3 bases from J; bases unmatched to any gene: 4. Germline-derived CDR1 and CDR2 are MDHEN and SYDVKM. The CDR3, as DNA: TGTGCCAGCAGCCGGACTAGCAGCTACAATGAGCAGTTCTTC. As protein: CASSRTSSYNEQFF.

The V and J genes are TRBV28 and TRBJ2-7; D is uncertain. The CDR3 is 13 residues long. V was trimmed by 7 bases and J by 6 bases, leaving 16 bases between them. Germline loops: CDR1 MDHEN, CDR2 SYDVKM. This CDR3 reads CASTPPGPSEQYF. The CDR3 DNA reads TGTGCCAGCACCCCACCTGGCCCCTCCGAGCAGTACTTC.